These 12 T cell receptor beta chains share one sample of origin, sequenced in a study of identical twins. TCRdb re-called the 5' RACE reads with MiXCR, one entry per CDR3 protein. The table lists about 660,000 distinct CDR3 sequences, under 9% of them singletons, with 0.85% to 1% in the top ten. The same specimen was also included in a second study, on yellow fever vaccine responses in identical twins.

What was sequenced was PBMCs. These receptors came from a woman between 18 and 29 years old in good health.

Here the CDR3 reads CASSLTGSHEQFF. The CDR3 region has the DNA TGTGCCAGCAGTCTCACAGGGAGCCATGAGCAGTTCTTC. The chain combines TRBV27 with TRBJ2-1; possibly TRBD1 for D (6 bases). Germline V gene lookup returns CDR1 MNHEY and CDR2 SMNVEV (reference sequence). The V gene lost 5 bases and the J gene lost 8 bases, with 13 bases spanning the gap. The CDR3 has 13 residues.

This clonotype was detected ten times or more. This sequence joins TRBV3-1 and TRBJ1-5; perhaps TRBD1 as D (6 bases). The CDR3 is 12 amino acids. The germline CDR1 and CDR2 sequences are LGHDT and YNNKEL (reference sequence). V lost 6 bases to trimming and J lost 7 bases, with 10 bases between them. The CDR3 DNA follows: TGTGCCAGCAGTCAGGGGAACCAGCCCCAGCATTTT. This codes for CASSQGNQPQHF.

This clonotype has more than one count but fewer than ten. This chain connects TRBV7-9 to TRBJ1-4; 9 bases are a match to TRBD1. Germline V CDR1 and CDR2: SEHNR, FQNEAQ (reference sequence). The CDR3 sequence is 15 residues long. V shed 3 bases, J shed 3 bases, and the junction held 2 bases outside the gene matches. Written as DNA, the CDR3 is TGTGCCAGCAGCTTTCGGGACAGGGCTAATGAAAAACTGTTTTTT. Translating it yields CASSFRDRANEKLFF.

This clonotype turned up a few times. The V and J genes are TRBV12-3 or TRBV12-4 and TRBJ2-2; no clear D gene. The germline V and J ends were trimmed by 3 bases and 4 bases, with 12 bases remaining between them. The CDR3 spans 15 residues. CDR3 in DNA: TGTGCCAGCAGTTTCTCTCAACAGATCACCGGGGAGCTGTTTTTT. Translation: CASSFSQQITGELFF.

Ten or more counts support this clonotype. V usage is TRBV15 and J usage is TRBJ1-1; no definite D call. Trimming pared 4 bases from V and 1 base from J, leaving 10 bases between. This CDR3 contains 14 residues. Germline CDR1 and CDR2: LNHNV and YYDKDF (reference sequence). The DNA for the CDR3 is TGTGCCACCAGCAAATTGGGCCGGAACACTGAAGCTTTCTTT. It codes for CATSKLGRNTEAFF.

This clonotype was observed a few times. The chain couples TRBV6-5 to TRBJ2-2; D assignment may be TRBD1 or TRBD2 (5 bases each). V was pared by 2 bases and J by 4 bases, with 14 bases between. Looked up from germline, CDR1 is MNHEY and CDR2 is SVGAGI. The CDR3 extends over 16 amino acids. CDR3 loop: CASSYGQGGGTGELFF. The CDR3 DNA is TGTGCCAGCAGTTACGGGCAGGGTGGGGGCACCGGGGAGCTGTTTTTT.

CDR3 protein: CASSSDSLLAYEQYF. CDR3 in DNA: TGTGCCAGCAGCTCCGACAGCTTACTAGCCTACGAGCAGTACTTC. J is TRBJ2-7 and V is TRBV3-1, with D perhaps assigned TRBD1 or TRBD2 (5 bases each). The CDR3 length is 15 residues. The germline gives CDR1 LGHDT, CDR2 YNNKEL (reference sequence). V dropped 5 bases and J dropped 2 bases, with 16 bases sitting between them.

This clonotype was counted between two and nine times. The V gene is TRBV20-1, the J gene TRBJ2-7, with D possibly TRBD1 on 5 matching bases. The CDR3 is made up of 13 amino acids. CDR1 is DFQATT, CDR2 SNEGSKA, per germline (reference sequence). The CDR3 DNA sequence: TGCAGGGTAATAGGGGTCTCCTCCTACGAGCAGTACTTC. Its protein is CRVIGVSSYEQYF.

This clonotype was detected a few times. The V call is TRBV11-2, the J call TRBJ2-5, with 11 bases fitting TRBD2. The germline gives CDR1 SGHAT, CDR2 FQNNGV. The CDR3 sequence is 16 residues long. Germline trimming cut 5 bases from V and 4 bases from J; bases unmatched to any gene: 9. The CDR3 DNA is TGTGCCAGCAGCCCAGGGACTAGCGGAGTGCGAGAGACCCAGTACTTC. It is translated as CASSPGTSGVRETQYF.

The V and J genes are TRBV6-2 or TRBV6-3 and TRBJ2-7; tentative D call: TRBD1 (6 bases). The germline V gene has CDR1 MNHEY and CDR2 SVGEGT. CDR3 length: 15 residues. V lost 2 bases and J 2 bases, leaving 13 bases between the germline ends. CDR3 DNA sequence: TGTGCCAGCAGTTACGCCCCCGGGACACCCTACGAGCAGTACTTC. Protein sequence: CASSYAPGTPYEQYF.

This clonotype was recorded many times. The chain uses TRBV7-9 and TRBJ2-1, with D unresolved. The CDR3 is 12 residues long. Trimming removed 5 bases at V and 7 bases at J, with 9 bases between. Germline V gives CDR1 SEHNR, CDR2 FQNEAQ (reference sequence). CDR3 sequence: CASSPKGNEQFF. For the CDR3, the DNA is TGTGCCAGCAGCCCCAAAGGGAATGAGCAGTTCTTC.

This clonotype showed up many times. The CDR3 bases are TGTGCCAGCAGTTTCCAAAGCTCCTACGAGCAGTACTTC. Translated, it gives CASSFQSSYEQYF. This sequence joins TRBV27 and TRBJ2-7; D gene unclear. Trimming shortened V by 3 bases and J by 0 bases, and 6 bases separated the two germline ends. The V gene's germline CDR1 is MNHEY and CDR2 SMNVEV (reference sequence). The CDR3 spans 13 residues.